Listed below are T cell receptor beta chains from one sample, sequenced in a study of spatial heterogeneity in lung cancer. Via MiXCR, TCRdb re-called the 5' RACE reads, giving one row per CDR3 protein. The sample lists about 92,000 distinct CDR3 sequences; less than 15% were seen once. The input for sequencing was PBMCs, taken at surgery. Receptors were obtained from a male donor with early-stage non-small cell lung cancer. CDR3s include the opening cysteine and the closing phenylalanine or tryptophan. A D gene is named only where the DNA matches it firmly. Clone size, where shown, is once, few, many, or a class for clones that have expanded.

abundance: few
j_gene: TRBJ2-7
d_gene: NA
v_gene: TRBV11-2
CDR3aa: CASSFRAYEQYF
CDR3nt: TGTGCCAGCAGCTTCCGGGCCTACGAGCAGTACTTC

abundance: NA
j_gene: TRBJ1-6
d_gene: NA
v_gene: TRBV6-6
CDR3aa: CASRTTGRVSPLHF
CDR3nt: TGTGCCAGCAGAACAACAGGGAGGGTTTCACCCCTCCACTTT

abundance: NA
j_gene: TRBJ2-7
d_gene: NA
v_gene: TRBV2
CDR3aa: CASSGQYEQYF
CDR3nt: TGTGCCAGCAGTGGACAGTACGAGCAGTACTTC

abundance: many
j_gene: TRBJ1-2
d_gene: NA
v_gene: TRBV7-9
CDR3aa: CASSPRTGSNYGYTF
CDR3nt: TGTGCCAGCAGCCCTAGAACAGGTTCTAACTATGGCTACACCTTC

abundance: many
j_gene: TRBJ2-2
d_gene: NA
v_gene: TRBV18
CDR3aa: CASSRQNDGELFF
CDR3nt: TGTGCCAGCTCACGGCAAAACGACGGGGAGCTGTTTTTT

abundance: NA
j_gene: TRBJ1-5
d_gene: NA
v_gene: TRBV27
CDR3aa: CASSFFSNQPQHF
CDR3nt: TGTGCCAGCAGTTTTTTTAGCAATCAGCCCCAGCATTTT

abundance: few
j_gene: TRBJ2-2
d_gene: TRBD2
v_gene: TRBV20-1
CDR3aa: CSARGRLLAGGSGELFF
CDR3nt: TGCAGTGCTAGAGGCCGACTCCTAGCGGGAGGTAGCGGGGAGCTGTTTTTT

abundance: many
j_gene: TRBJ2-7
d_gene: NA
v_gene: TRBV5-6
CDR3aa: CASSLVWRNPYEQYF
CDR3nt: TGTGCCAGCAGCCTAGTTTGGCGGAACCCCTACGAGCAGTACTTC

abundance: few
j_gene: TRBJ2-1
d_gene: NA
v_gene: TRBV28
CDR3aa: CASSYMRYNEQFF
CDR3nt: TGTGCCAGCAGTTATATGAGGTACAATGAGCAGTTCTTC

abundance: NA
j_gene: TRBJ2-5
d_gene: TRBD2
v_gene: TRBV5-5
CDR3aa: CASSPGTSVRRETQYF
CDR3nt: TGTGCCAGCAGCCCCGGGACTAGCGTCCGGCGGGAGACCCAGTACTTC

abundance: few
j_gene: TRBJ2-1
d_gene: TRBD2
v_gene: TRBV19
CDR3aa: CASSNLGQGTSGGYNEQFF
CDR3nt: TGTGCCAGTAGTAATTTGGGACAGGGAACTAGCGGGGGTTACAATGAGCAGTTCTTC

abundance: few
j_gene: TRBJ1-4
d_gene: NA
v_gene: TRBV19
CDR3aa: CASSISVATNEKLFF
CDR3nt: TGTGCCAGTAGTATCTCGGTGGCAACTAATGAAAAACTGTTTTTT

abundance: few
j_gene: TRBJ2-3
d_gene: TRBD2
v_gene: TRBV7-2
CDR3aa: CASSGGTSGGASTDTQYF
CDR3nt: TGTGCCAGCAGCGGCGGGACTAGCGGGGGGGCTAGCACAGATACGCAGTATTTT

abundance: NA
j_gene: TRBJ2-5
d_gene: NA
v_gene: TRBV7-2
CDR3aa: CASSLMTTQETQYF
CDR3nt: TGTGCCAGCAGCTTAATGACTACCCAAGAGACCCAGTACTTC

abundance: NA
j_gene: TRBJ2-1
d_gene: NA
v_gene: TRBV28
CDR3aa: CASSRSVQGSEQFF
CDR3nt: TGTGCCAGCAGCCGTAGTGTACAGGGAAGTGAGCAGTTCTTC

abundance: NA
j_gene: TRBJ2-7
d_gene: NA
v_gene: TRBV13
CDR3aa: CASSFSGVSSYEQYF
CDR3nt: TGTGCCAGCAGCTTTAGCGGAGTCAGCTCCTACGAGCAGTACTTC

abundance: NA
j_gene: TRBJ2-7
d_gene: NA
v_gene: TRBV29-1
CDR3aa: CSVQPRESYEQYF
CDR3nt: TGCAGCGTCCAACCCAGGGAATCCTACGAGCAGTACTTC

abundance: few
j_gene: TRBJ2-2
d_gene: NA
v_gene: TRBV12-3/TRBV12-4
CDR3aa: CASSFVGPAGELFF
CDR3nt: TGTGCCAGCAGTTTCGTGGGTCCGGCCGGGGAGCTGTTTTTT

abundance: NA
j_gene: TRBJ2-7
d_gene: TRBD1
v_gene: TRBV18
CDR3aa: CATGQGVTYEQYF
CDR3nt: TGTGCCACGGGACAGGGTGTGACCTACGAGCAGTACTTC

abundance: many
j_gene: TRBJ1-2
d_gene: NA
v_gene: TRBV4-3
CDR3aa: CASSQEVRGSGYTF
CDR3nt: TGCGCCAGCAGCCAAGAGGTCCGGGGATCGGGCTACACCTTC

abundance: many
j_gene: TRBJ1-5
d_gene: NA
v_gene: TRBV5-1
CDR3aa: CASSQWGHQAGQPQHF
CDR3nt: TGCGCCAGCAGCCAATGGGGACACCAAGCAGGTCAGCCCCAGCATTTT

abundance: NA
j_gene: TRBJ1-3
d_gene: NA
v_gene: TRBV12-3/TRBV12-4
CDR3aa: CASTSQGLSGNTIYF
CDR3nt: TGTGCCAGCACGTCGCAGGGGCTCTCTGGAAACACCATATATTTT

abundance: NA
j_gene: TRBJ1-6
d_gene: NA
v_gene: TRBV30
CDR3aa: CAWTPLAGGYSPLHF
CDR3nt: TGTGCCTGGACCCCGTTGGCCGGCGGTTATTCACCCCTCCACTTT

abundance: NA
j_gene: TRBJ2-5
d_gene: NA
v_gene: TRBV28
CDR3aa: CASSSPGQQETQYF
CDR3nt: TGTGCCAGCAGTTCCCCCGGACAGCAAGAGACCCAGTACTTC

abundance: NA
j_gene: TRBJ2-7
d_gene: TRBD1
v_gene: TRBV5-6
CDR3aa: CASSRDRVGEQYF
CDR3nt: TGTGCCAGCAGCCGGGACAGGGTCGGGGAGCAGTACTTC

abundance: many
j_gene: TRBJ2-5
d_gene: NA
v_gene: TRBV6-4
CDR3aa: CASSPMAGYQETQYF
CDR3nt: TGTGCCAGCAGTCCGATGGCGGGCTACCAAGAGACCCAGTACTTC

abundance: NA
j_gene: TRBJ2-5
d_gene: NA
v_gene: TRBV7-9
CDR3aa: CASNPWAGTETQYF
CDR3nt: TGTGCCAGCAACCCCTGGGCGGGGACAGAGACCCAGTACTTC

abundance: few
j_gene: TRBJ2-5
d_gene: TRBD2
v_gene: TRBV29-1
CDR3aa: CSGTTSGRRETQYF
CDR3nt: TGCAGCGGGACGACTAGCGGGAGACGAGAGACCCAGTACTTC

abundance: few
j_gene: TRBJ2-1
d_gene: TRBD2
v_gene: TRBV5-5
CDR3aa: CASSLEWREWENEQFF
CDR3nt: TGTGCCAGCAGCTTGGAGTGGCGGGAGTGGGAAAATGAGCAGTTCTTC

abundance: NA
j_gene: TRBJ1-1
d_gene: TRBD1
v_gene: TRBV3-1
CDR3aa: CASSQAVPGRQGLEAFF
CDR3nt: TGTGCCAGCAGCCAAGCGGTTCCTGGGAGACAGGGACTTGAAGCTTTCTTT

abundance: many
j_gene: TRBJ2-3
d_gene: TRBD1
v_gene: TRBV7-6
CDR3aa: CASSPGTGGTDTQYF
CDR3nt: TGTGCCAGCAGCCCCGGGACAGGGGGCACAGATACGCAGTATTTT

abundance: many
j_gene: TRBJ1-1
d_gene: TRBD1
v_gene: TRBV4-2
CDR3aa: CASSQAGQGLEAFF
CDR3nt: TGTGCCAGCAGCCAAGCCGGACAGGGGCTTGAAGCTTTCTTT

abundance: few
j_gene: TRBJ2-5
d_gene: TRBD2
v_gene: TRBV7-9
CDR3aa: CASTQRGRETQYF
CDR3nt: TGTGCCAGCACCCAGCGGGGGCGTGAGACCCAGTACTTC

abundance: NA
j_gene: TRBJ1-1
d_gene: NA
v_gene: TRBV12-3/TRBV12-4
CDR3aa: CASSSNRAKAFF
CDR3nt: TGTGCCAGCAGCTCGAACCGGGCGAAAGCTTTCTTT

abundance: many
j_gene: TRBJ2-3
d_gene: NA
v_gene: TRBV11-1
CDR3aa: CASSLGSTVGDTQYF
CDR3nt: TGTGCCAGCAGCTTAGGTTCTACAGTGGGGGATACGCAGTATTTT

abundance: NA
j_gene: TRBJ1-6
d_gene: NA
v_gene: TRBV18
CDR3aa: CASSRDSPLHF
CDR3nt: TGTGCCAGCTCCCGTGATTCACCCCTCCACTTT

abundance: many
j_gene: TRBJ2-3
d_gene: TRBD2
v_gene: TRBV5-1
CDR3aa: CASSSRGANTDTQYF
CDR3nt: TGCGCCAGCAGCTCGCGGGGGGCCAACACAGATACGCAGTATTTT

abundance: NA
j_gene: TRBJ1-6
d_gene: NA
v_gene: TRBV20-1
CDR3aa: CSATGTYSYNSPLHF
CDR3nt: TGCAGTGCTACTGGGACGTACTCCTATAATTCACCCCTCCACTTT

abundance: few
j_gene: TRBJ2-1
d_gene: TRBD1
v_gene: TRBV27
CDR3aa: CASSPLTGGAYNEQFF
CDR3nt: TGTGCCAGCAGTCCACTGACAGGGGGCGCCTACAATGAGCAGTTCTTC

abundance: many
j_gene: TRBJ2-4
d_gene: NA
v_gene: TRBV28
CDR3aa: CASSKGGGISKNIQYF
CDR3nt: TGTGCCAGCAGTAAGGGAGGCGGGATTAGCAAAAACATTCAGTACTTC

abundance: many
j_gene: TRBJ1-1
d_gene: NA
v_gene: TRBV27
CDR3aa: CASSSHGRHEAFF
CDR3nt: TGTGCCAGCAGTTCACACGGCAGGCATGAAGCTTTCTTT

abundance: once
j_gene: TRBJ1-1
d_gene: NA
v_gene: TRBV9
CDR3aa: CASSVDGYSEAFF
CDR3nt: TGTGCCAGCAGCGTAGACGGGTATTCTGAAGCTTTCTTT

abundance: NA
j_gene: TRBJ2-7
d_gene: NA
v_gene: TRBV28
CDR3aa: CASSGIYEQYF
CDR3nt: TGTGCCAGCAGCGGGATCTACGAGCAGTACTTC

abundance: few
j_gene: TRBJ1-1
d_gene: TRBD1
v_gene: TRBV7-6
CDR3aa: CASTNRRTGSSEAFF
CDR3nt: TGTGCCAGCACCAACCGTCGGACAGGATCCTCTGAAGCTTTCTTT

abundance: many
j_gene: TRBJ1-6
d_gene: NA
v_gene: TRBV3-1
CDR3aa: CASSSSYNSPLHF
CDR3nt: TGTGCCAGCAGTAGCTCCTATAATTCACCCCTCCACTTT

abundance: few
j_gene: TRBJ1-1
d_gene: NA
v_gene: TRBV12-3/TRBV12-4
CDR3aa: CASTEGITEAFF
CDR3nt: TGTGCCAGCACGGAGGGGATCACTGAAGCTTTCTTT